A selection of T cell receptor beta chains follows, all from one sample in a study of OX40 agonist ivuxolimab in advanced cancers. Profiling relied on immunoSEQ multiplex PCR, and the TCRdb table lists in-frame clones only, not all of them. The table shows around 84,000 clones, with approximately 90% occurring only once. The input for sequencing was CD4+ or CD8+ T cells sorted from blood, taken in a trial of the OX40 agonist ivuxolimab. The receptors here all came from an adult with an advanced solid tumor such as melanoma, head and neck, liver or kidney cancer. Both conserved end residues are trimmed from each CDR3.

j_call | cdr3_length | v_call | cdr3_aa
TRBJ2-3 | 15 | TRBV18 | ASTSTLAGYDTDTQY
TRBJ1-2 | 12 | TRBV11-2 | ASSLERVDYGYT
TRBJ1-1 | 11 | TRBV10-3 | AISETENTEAF
TRBJ2-5 | 11 | TRBV7-8 | ASSRRPGETQY
TRBJ2-5 | 13 | TRBV11-3 | ASSLIRGRGQTQY
TRBJ2-1 | 9 | TRBV2 | ASSVVNEQF
TRBJ1-4 | 12 | TRBV19 | ASSRGLTNEKLF
TRBJ2-3 | 11 | TRBV19 | ASSISVGDTQY
TRBJ2-3 | 11 | TRBV5-1 | ASSFVGTDTQY
TRBJ1-1 | 12 | TRBV28 | ASSWGSLNTEAF
TRBJ2-3 | 13 | TRBV7-2 | ASSLVPGFTDTQY
TRBJ1-5 | 11 | TRBV9 | ASRGQENQPQH
TRBJ1-2 | 13 | TRBV5-4 | ASSSPLSQGNGYT
TRBJ1-5 | 15 | TRBV19 | ASVGTVEINSNQPQH
TRBJ1-3 | 14 | TRBV9 | ASSVGGTGAGNTIY
TRBJ2-2 | 13 | TRBV7-9 | ASSLPGGSGGELF
TRBJ2-7 | 12 | TRBV19 | ASSITRSPYEQY
TRBJ2-7 | 12 | TRBV6-1 | ASRADLTPYEQY
TRBJ1-4 | 14 | TRBV2 | ASSELGEGANEKLF
TRBJ1-5 | 14 | TRBV18 | ASSPPMGQGNQPQH
TRBJ2-5 | 11 | TRBV18 | ASSRSPQETQY
TRBJ1-5 | 14 | TRBV27 | ASSPWTGKGNQPQH
TRBJ2-2 | 14 | TRBV18 | ASSQTANPNTGELF
TRBJ2-7 | 10 | TRBV11-2 | ASSLPGPEQY